This T cell receptor (beta chain) appears in the sequencing data of a study of T cell repertoires in cytomegalovirus infection (dated by TCRdb to about 2019). Turning to the overall study: Recently identified HLA-C-restricted CMV epitopes, whose presentation resists viral immunomodulation, were targeted by peptide stimulations together with well-studied HLA-B-restricted epitopes. Donor HLA type was relevant to the analysis, as public TCR beta signatures indicated carriage of CMV infection together with the matching HLA type.

Inclusive of the bounding cysteine and phenylalanine, the CDR3 is 18 residues long. This entry keeps only the CDR3 DNA: 54 bases, framed from base 1. CDR1 and CDR2 (SGHKS, YYEKEE) derive from the germline V gene (reference sequence). The germline V end is reduced by 0 bases and the J end by 4 bases; junction bases left unmatched: 13. The investigation overall reported the following: The ex vivo response was dominated by HLA-C-restricted CMV-specific TCR beta clonotypes, and the single most frequent clonotype in two of eight donors was supplied by these HLA-C-restricted clonotypes. Cumulative frequency of public TCR beta family members discriminated carriers of CMV infection plus the relevant HLA type in this cohort and an independent roughly 330-donor cohort.

The intended sense of this specimen's treatment or condition label: in vitro stimulation with specific CMV peptide epitopes to enrich CMV-specific T cells. Sequencing took place on an Illumina HiSeq 1500. Using fastp trimming at Q25 and MiXCR clonotype assembly, TCRdb reanalyzed the public sequencing data and kept in-frame beta chains. CDR3 protein sequences are deduplicated, and each keeps its most common genes and DNA. Present in this sample are about 130,000 distinct CDR3 sequences, around 32% of which were seen just once. Approximately 59% of the sample lies in the top ten. This clonotype was counted a few times. No cognate antigen has been identified for it. Nothing much larger sits one base from this clone, and base qualities are not available.

This TCR was sampled from a human donor in good health (CMV status not recorded). Some clones in this sample may be carry-over from other donors' samples. The starting material was CD8+ T cells from cultured PBMCs, obtained from culture after CMV antigen stimulation. The chain was built from TRBV5-5 and TRBJ2-1, with 7 middle bases fitting TRBD1. The CDR3 loop reads CASSLDPTPGGIYNEQFF. The DNA reads TGTGCCAGCAGCTTGGACCCGACTCCAGGGGGAATTTACAATGAGCAGTTCTTC.